Below are 7 T cell receptor beta chains sequenced from a single sample in a study of a mutant IDH1 vaccine in newly diagnosed glioma. Time point specified: week 47, end of study. One vaccine dose held 300 ug of mutant IDH1 20-mer peptide and came with topical imiquimod. These receptors lack a known antigen. Clones were read by immunoSEQ multiplex PCR, and TCRdb kept only the in-frame ones, dropping some. The data contain about 46,000 clones, roughly 84% of them seen just once; the ten biggest clones take up roughly 4.5%. Sequencing was performed on PBMCs, taken from a glioma patient whose treatment included an IDH1 peptide vaccine. These TCRs come from a woman in her 30s with glioma. Some clones in this sample may be carry-over from other donors' samples.

The V and J genes are TRBV6-5 and TRBJ1-1; D is undetermined. The germline gives CDR1 MNHEY, CDR2 SVGAGI. The CDR3 contains 13 residues. In nucleotides, the CDR3 is TGTGCGACCCGTAGAACATTGAACACTGAAGCTTTCTTT. This encodes CATRRTLNTEAFF.

The chain combines TRBV7-3 with TRBJ2-3, with unresolved D. The CDR3 totals 15 residues. In germline, CDR1 is SGHTA, CDR2 FQGTGA. Trimming took 5 bases from V and 1 from J, leaving 13 bases between them. The CDR3 spells CASSTLSGRTDTQYF. CDR3 DNA sequence: TGTGCCAGCAGCACGCTATCTGGGCGCACAGATACGCAGTATTTT.

V and J are TRBV30 and TRBJ2-7; D possibly corresponds to TRBD2 (6 bases). V was trimmed by 1 base and J by 7 bases, leaving 14 bases between them. Germline V CDR1 and CDR2: GTSNPN, SVGIG (reference sequence). This CDR3 has 13 amino acids. In nucleotides, the CDR3 is TGTGCCTGGAGTGCGGGAGTGGCGGGAGAGCAGTACTTC. Translated: CAWSAGVAGEQYF.

V is TRBV6-4 and J is TRBJ1-5, with D uncertain. The V and J ends lost 7 bases and 10 bases respectively, with 8 bases between them. The CDR3 sequence is 10 residues long. CDR1 MRHNA and CDR2 SNTAGT come from the germline V gene. The CDR3 sequence: CASTPGPQHF. The CDR3 DNA sequence: TGTGCCAGCACCCCGGGACCCCAGCATTTT.

The rearrangement links TRBV11-2 to TRBJ1-2, with 7 nucleotides matching TRBD1. V lost 3 bases and J lost 4; bases outside the gene matches: 8. Germline CDR1 and CDR2: SGHAT and FQNNGV. This CDR3 region has 15 residues. CDR3: CASSFRQGEGYGYTF. CDR3 coding DNA: TGTGCCAGCAGCTTCCGACAGGGTGAAGGCTATGGCTACACCTTC.

This CDR3 reads CAWGSRRAGGEAFF. As DNA, the CDR3 is TGTGCCTGGGGGTCTCGGCGGGCAGGGGGAGAAGCTTTCTTT. The rearrangement uses TRBV30 and TRBJ1-1, with 7 nucleotides matching TRBD1. Germline CDR1 GTSNPN, CDR2 SVGIG (reference sequence). This CDR3 is 14 amino acids long. J gave up 8 bases and V 5 bases, and 14 bases lay outside the gene matches.

This sequence joins TRBV29-1 and TRBJ2-1, with D hard to call. Germline lookup yields CDR1 SQVTM and CDR2 ANQGSEA. CDR3 length: 13 amino acids. V dropped 4 bases and J dropped 7 bases, with 14 bases sitting between them. CDR3 DNA: TGCAGCGTTGGGCAGCCTGGAGTTAATGAGCAGTTCTTC. Encoded protein: CSVGQPGVNEQFF.